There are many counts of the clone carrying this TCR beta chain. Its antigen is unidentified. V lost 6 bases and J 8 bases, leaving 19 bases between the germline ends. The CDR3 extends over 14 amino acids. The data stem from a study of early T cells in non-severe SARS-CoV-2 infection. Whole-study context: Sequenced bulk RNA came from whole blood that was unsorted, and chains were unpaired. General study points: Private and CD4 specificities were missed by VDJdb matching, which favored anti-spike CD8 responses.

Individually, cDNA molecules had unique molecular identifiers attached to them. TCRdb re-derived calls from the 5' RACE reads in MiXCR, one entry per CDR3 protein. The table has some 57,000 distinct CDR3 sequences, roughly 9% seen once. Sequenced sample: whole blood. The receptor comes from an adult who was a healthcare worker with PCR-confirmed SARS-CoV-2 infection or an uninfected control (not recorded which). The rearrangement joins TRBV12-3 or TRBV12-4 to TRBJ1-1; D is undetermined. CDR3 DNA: TGTGCCAGCAGCCCCGGGCCGAGACGCCGAGAAGCTTTCTTT. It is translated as CASSPGPRRREAFF.